A single sample gave rise to the 5 T cell receptor beta chains below, sequenced in a study of T-cell reconstitution after alpha-beta-depleted transplantation in children. A library of TCRbeta sequences, prepared with unique molecular identifiers, was generated. TCRdb ran MiXCR on the PCR reads and lists one entry per CDR3 protein. The table includes 250,000 to 400,000 distinct CDR3 sequences, approximately 23% detected once. Source: PBMCs, mostly from graft donor cells, taken 180 days after TCRalphabeta/CD19-depleted stem cell transplant. The source of these receptors is a male patient aged 10-17 years who had a stem cell transplant for acute lymphoblastic leukemia, so the T cells may come from the graft donor.

The CDR3 sequence: CASSLREWSRETQYF. The CDR3 nucleotides read TGTGCCAGCAGCTTAAGGGAGTGGAGCCGAGAGACCCAGTACTTC. The chain recombines TRBV7-9 with TRBJ2-5, with D tentatively TRBD2 (5 bases). Germline V CDR1 and CDR2: SEHNR, FQNEAQ (reference sequence). The CDR3 runs to 15 residues. Trimming shortened V by 2 bases and J by 4 bases, and 14 bases separated the two germline ends.

The chain links TRBV15 to TRBJ2-5; no firm D call. The CDR3 runs 15 residues. The V and J ends lost 0 bases and 5 bases respectively, with 13 bases between them. Germline V gene lookup returns CDR1 LNHNV and CDR2 YYDKDF (reference sequence). CDR3 sequence reads: CATSRDTSPMETQYF. CDR3 coding DNA: TGTGCCACCAGCAGAGATACCAGCCCCATGGAGACCCAGTACTTC.

This chain connects TRBV28 to TRBJ2-3, with no clear D. V was shortened by 7 bases and J by 0 bases, with 17 bases between the two germline ends. The germline CDR1 and CDR2 sequences are MDHEN and SYDVKM. There are 16 residues in the CDR3. The CDR3 sequence is CASKVYKGWSTDTQYF. Here the CDR3 DNA reads TGTGCCAGCAAGGTATACAAAGGGTGGAGCACAGATACGCAGTATTTT.

The rearrangement links TRBV29-1 to TRBJ2-5; D uncertain. The V and J ends lost 0 bases and 4 bases respectively, with 24 bases between them. Germline values: CDR1 SQVTM, CDR2 ANQGSEA. The CDR3 is made up of 18 amino acids. The CDR3 DNA reads TGCAGCGTTGAAGATCTGGGGTGGCAGGCGCCCGCTGGAGAGACCCAGTACTTC. As protein: CSVEDLGWQAPAGETQYF. The variable domain in full, completed from reference TRBV29-1 and TRBJ2-5, reads SAVISQKPSRDICQRGTSLTIQCQVDSQVTMMFWYRQQPGQSLTLIATANQGSEATYESGFVIDKFPISRPNLTFSTLTVSNMSPEDSSIYLCSVEDLGWQAPAGETQYFGPGTRLLVL.

This clonotype was counted a few times. The chain is built from TRBV5-1 and TRBJ2-1; D is uncertain. The CDR3 loop spans 13 amino acids. Trimming stripped 0 bases from V and 5 bases from J, with 6 bases between. Germline V gene sequence: CDR1 SGHRS, CDR2 YFSETQ. CDR3 nucleotides: TGCGCCAGCAGCTTGGTGGTCGACAATGAGCAGTTCTTC. Its translation is CASSLVVDNEQFF.